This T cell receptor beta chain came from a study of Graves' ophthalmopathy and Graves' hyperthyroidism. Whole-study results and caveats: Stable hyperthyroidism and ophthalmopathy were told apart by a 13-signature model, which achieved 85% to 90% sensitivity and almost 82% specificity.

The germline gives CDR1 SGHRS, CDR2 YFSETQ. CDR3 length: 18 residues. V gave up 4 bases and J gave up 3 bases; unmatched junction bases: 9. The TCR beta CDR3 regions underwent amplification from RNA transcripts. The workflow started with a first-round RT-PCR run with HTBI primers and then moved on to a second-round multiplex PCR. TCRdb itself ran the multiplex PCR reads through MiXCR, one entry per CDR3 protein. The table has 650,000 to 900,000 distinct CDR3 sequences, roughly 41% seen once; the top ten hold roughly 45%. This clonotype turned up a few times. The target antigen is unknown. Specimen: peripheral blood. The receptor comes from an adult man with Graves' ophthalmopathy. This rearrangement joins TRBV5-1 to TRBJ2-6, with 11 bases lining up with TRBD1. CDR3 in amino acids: CASSASGTGGVGANVLTF. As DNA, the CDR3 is TGCGCCAGCAGCGCTTCCGGGACAGGGGGAGTTGGGGCCAACGTCCTGACTTTC.